These 19 T cell receptor beta chains were sequenced from one sample in a study of T-cell reconstitution after alpha-beta-depleted transplantation in children. Preparation of the TCRbeta library used unique molecular identifiers. TCRdb re-derived calls from the PCR reads in MiXCR, one entry per CDR3 protein. The sample consists of around 400,000 distinct CDR3 sequences, roughly 21% of them appearing once. This specimen consisted of PBMCs from the stem cell graft donor, obtained from the stem cell graft. Receptors were obtained from a human donor who donated a stem cell graft to a child with acute myeloid leukemia.

This clonotype has at least ten counts. This chain connects TRBV15 to TRBJ2-1; D remains unclear. The CDR3 is made up of 17 amino acids. The V and J ends lost 0 bases and 2 bases respectively, with 14 bases between them. CDR1 and CDR2 from the germline V gene are LNHNV and YYDKDF (reference sequence). The CDR3 DNA follows: TGTGCCACCAGCAGAGATCTCGCAGTCTCCACCTACAATGAGCAGTTCTTC. Translation: CATSRDLAVSTYNEQFF.

To note about this clonotype: The DNA is left out, because the CDR3 cannot be placed on it with certainty; the CDR3 is given as TCRdb lists it. This chain uses TRBV21-1 with TRBJ2-2; TRBD1, the D gene given by the table, was not confirmed from the DNA. TRBV21-1 is marked as a pseudogene. Counting both end residues, the CDR3 totals 16 amino acids. The CDR3 here is CASSNFGRGTGGELFF.

This clonotype was found many times. J is TRBJ1-6 and V is TRBV20-1; D gene uncertain. V was pared by 1 base and J by 5 bases, with 15 bases between. This CDR3 spans 16 amino acids. Germline assignment: CDR1 DFQATT and CDR2 SNEGSKA (reference sequence). CDR3: CSARGVTQANNSPLHF. CDR3 nucleotides: TGCAGTGCTAGAGGGGTAACTCAGGCTAATAATTCACCCCTCCACTTT.

This chain links TRBV4-1 with TRBJ2-5, with D unclear. V shed 1 base and J shed 5 bases, with 8 bases lying between them. Looked up from germline, CDR1 is MGHRA and CDR2 is YSYEKL. The CDR3 consists of 13 residues. The CDR3 here is CASSQAIMETQYF. The CDR3 DNA reads TGCGCCAGCAGCCAAGCAATCATGGAGACCCAGTACTTC.

The rearrangement links TRBV7-9 to TRBJ1-5, with 7 bases aligning to TRBD1. The CDR3 sequence is 17 residues long. The V and J ends lost 1 base and 3 bases, in that order; junction bases with no gene match: 9. CDR1 and CDR2 from the germline V gene are SEHNR and FQNEAQ (reference sequence). The chain's CDR3 is CASSLVGRQGYNQPQHF. The DNA for the CDR3 is TGTGCCAGCAGCTTAGTAGGCCGACAGGGCTACAATCAGCCCCAGCATTTT.

In this sample, this clonotype turned up many times. V and J are TRBV20-1 and TRBJ2-7, with TRBD2 identical over 9 bases. This CDR3 contains 13 residues. Germline trimming cut 6 bases from V and 2 bases from J; bases unmatched to any gene: 5. Per germline, CDR1 DFQATT and CDR2 SNEGSKA (reference sequence). DNA of the CDR3: TGCAGTGCCGGACTAGCGTCTGCCTACGAGCAGTACTTC. This encodes CSAGLASAYEQYF.

Ten or more counts support this clonotype. V is TRBV20-1 and J is TRBJ2-5, with D perhaps TRBD1 (6 bases). CDR1 is DFQATT, CDR2 SNEGSKA, per germline (reference sequence). The CDR3 is made up of 15 amino acids. Trimming removed 5 bases at V and 0 bases at J, with 16 bases between. The CDR3 spells CSAGSGAPYQETQYF. The CDR3, as DNA: TGCAGTGCTGGGTCAGGGGCTCCTTACCAAGAGACCCAGTACTTC.

This clonotype was picked up a small number of times. The chain has TRBV29-1 and TRBJ2-1, with 7 positions matching TRBD2. This CDR3 region has 14 residues. Looked up from germline, CDR1 is SQVTM and CDR2 is ANQGSEA. The trim removed 3 bases at V and 3 bases at J, leaving 5 bases unmatched. This CDR3 is CSVEVAGVYNEQFF. The CDR3 DNA sequence: TGCAGCGTTGAGGTAGCGGGCGTCTACAATGAGCAGTTCTTC.

The chain couples TRBV27 to TRBJ2-3; D could derive from TRBD1 or TRBD2 (5 bases each). The CDR3 has 14 amino acids. V was pared by 0 bases and J by 4 bases, with 8 bases between. CDR1 is MNHEY, CDR2 SMNVEV, per germline (reference sequence). The CDR3 sequence is CASSLSMGADTQYF. DNA for the CDR3: TGTGCCAGCAGTTTATCGATGGGGGCAGATACGCAGTATTTT.

This clonotype has at least ten counts. CDR3 in DNA: TGTGCCAGCAGTACACAGATTAGCAATCAGCCCCAGCATTTT. This encodes CASSTQISNQPQHF. The V and J genes are TRBV12-3 or TRBV12-4 and TRBJ1-5; no clear D gene. With 5 bases removed from V and 0 bases from J, the gap between germline ends came to 8 bases. The CDR3 has 14 residues.

Ten or more counts support this clonotype. The genes are TRBV12-3 or TRBV12-4 and TRBJ1-1; D gene unclear. V was shortened by 6 bases and J by 1 base, with 9 bases between the two germline ends. The CDR3 extends over 13 amino acids. The CDR3 coding sequence is TGTGCCAGCAGCCTATCAGGGAACACTGAAGCTTTCTTT. This encodes CASSLSGNTEAFF.

The rearrangement joins TRBV20-1 to TRBJ2-5, with TRBD2 matching 8 bases. With 6 bases clipped from V and 6 bases from J, the junction kept 9 bases outside the gene matches. The length of the CDR3 is 13 residues. Germline-derived CDR1 and CDR2 are DFQATT and SNEGSKA (reference sequence). CDR3 coding DNA: TGCAGTGCCCACCAAGCGGGAGTTAAGACCCAGTACTTC. It translates to CSAHQAGVKTQYF.

About this clonotype: A read error is possible here, since a much larger clone lies one base away. This rearrangement joins TRBV20-1 to TRBJ2-3; D is uncertain. This CDR3 spans 13 amino acids. The germline V gene has CDR1 DFQATT and CDR2 SNEGSKA (reference sequence). The V end lost 3 bases, the J end lost 10 bases, and 17 bases lay between the germline ends. The CDR3 spells CSARPSARDAQYF. CDR3 sequence (DNA): TGCAGTGCTAGGCCTAGTGCAAGGGATGCGCAGTATTTT.

The V and J genes are TRBV14 and TRBJ2-1, with D tentatively TRBD2 (5 bases). V gave up 4 bases and J gave up 8 bases, with 18 bases separating them. CDR1 is SGHDN, CDR2 FVKESK, per germline. The length of the CDR3 is 15 residues. The CDR3 DNA sequence: TGTGCCAGCAGCCCGGCGCTAGCTCGGGTCGATGAGCAGTTCTTC. This encodes CASSPALARVDEQFF. The whole variable domain, remainder taken from reference TRBV14 and TRBJ2-1, is EAGVTQFPSHSVIEKGQTVTLRCDPISGHDNLYWYRRVMGKEIKFLLHFVKESKQDESGMPNNRFLAERTGGTYSTLKVQPAELEDSGVYFCASSPALARVDEQFFGPGTRLTVL.

The rearrangement uses TRBV24-1 and TRBJ2-1; TRBD2 agrees at 14 bases. J was trimmed by 8 bases and V by 10 bases; bases with no gene match: 12. The germline CDR1 and CDR2 sequences are KGHDR and SFDVKD. The CDR3 sequence is 16 residues long. The chain's CDR3 is CATRGTSGSKGDEQFF. In DNA, the CDR3 is TGTGCCACGAGAGGGACTAGCGGGAGTAAAGGTGATGAGCAGTTCTTC.

This clonotype has a count of ten or more. The genes are TRBV15 and TRBJ2-7; D possibly corresponds to TRBD2 (6 bases). With 0 bases removed from V and 6 bases from J, the gap between germline ends came to 12 bases. Germline CDR1 reads LNHNV; CDR2 reads YYDKDF (reference sequence). This CDR3 is built from 14 residues. The chain's CDR3 is CATSRDRIGSEQYF. CDR3 DNA sequence: TGTGCCACCAGCAGAGATCGGATCGGGAGCGAGCAGTACTTC.

This clonotype was detected only a few times. This sequence joins TRBV15 and TRBJ2-7; 8 bases are a match to TRBD1. Germline V gene data show CDR1 as LNHNV and CDR2 as YYDKDF (reference sequence). The length of the CDR3 is 14 residues. Germline trimming cut 0 bases from V and 8 bases from J; bases unmatched to any gene: 6. The CDR3 spells CATSRDRQGAKQYF. The CDR3 region has the DNA TGTGCCACCAGCAGAGATCGTCAGGGGGCGAAGCAGTACTTC.

The chain carries TRBV15 and TRBJ2-5; the D call may be TRBD1 or TRBD2 (6 bases each). The CDR3 has 15 amino acids. In germline, CDR1 is LNHNV, CDR2 YYDKDF (reference sequence). With 3 bases removed from V and 5 bases from J, the gap between germline ends came to 16 bases. As DNA, the CDR3 is TGTGCCACCAGCAGTCAGAGGGGGGTCGGGGAGACCCAGTACTTC. This translates into CATSSQRGVGETQYF. Full variable domain (rest looked up from reference TRBV15 and TRBJ2-5): DAMVIQNPRYQVTQFGKPVTLSCSQTLNHNVMYWYQQKSSQAPKLLFHYYDKDFNNEADTPDNFQSRRPNTSFCFLDIRSPGLGDTAMYLCATSSQRGVGETQYFGPGTRLLVL.

This clonotype has at least ten counts. This rearrangement joins TRBV20-1 to TRBJ2-1; D is tentatively TRBD1 or TRBD2 (5 bases each). This CDR3 contains 16 residues. The V gene's germline CDR1 is DFQATT and CDR2 SNEGSKA (reference sequence). V was pared by 2 bases and J by 8 bases, with 22 bases between. The CDR3 DNA sequence: TGCAGTGCTAGATGGCTGATGGGCCCCATGGGGGATGAGCAGTTCTTC. Its translation is CSARWLMGPMGDEQFF.